The entry below describes one T cell receptor beta chain. This specimen comes from a study of OX40 agonist ivuxolimab in advanced cancers. Turning to the study itself: Partial responses occurred in Three dose-escalation patients, one with hepatocellular carcinoma and two with cutaneous melanoma.

TCRdb's table, derived via immunoSEQ multiplex PCR, lists solely in-frame clones and lacks some. The data hold about 15,000 clones, with roughly three quarters observed a single time. Samples of blood were obtained at baseline, on cycle 4 day 1, and on cycle 7 day 1. Germline V gene lookup returns CDR1 SEHNR and CDR2 FQNEAQ (reference sequence). CDR3 length: 15 amino acids. V lost 5 bases and J lost 11; bases outside the gene matches: 17. The source was CD4+ or CD8+ T cells sorted from blood, collected in a trial of the OX40 agonist ivuxolimab. The chain couples TRBV7-9 to TRBJ1-1; 7 positions match TRBD1. This sequence originates from an adult with an advanced solid tumor such as melanoma, head and neck, liver or kidney cancer. The CDR3 region has the DNA TGTGCCAGCAGCGCACATGGACAGGTGGGAGTATTGGCTTTCTTT. The encoded protein is CASSAHGQVGVLAFF.